Listed here are 11 T cell receptor beta chains from one sample, sequenced in a study of shared clonotypes between healthy human individuals. Generated by immunoSEQ multiplex PCR, the TCRdb table keeps only in-frame clones and is missing some. This sample yields about 2 million clones, of which roughly 95% are seen a single time; about 0.13% belongs to the top ten. Sequenced: naive CD4+ T cells sorted from blood. This sample's subset: CD45RA+ positively selected. The source of these receptors is a man between 18 and 29 years old in good health.

V is TRBV7-9 and J is TRBJ2-2, with D unresolved. Germline CDR1 is SEHNR and CDR2 is FQNEAQ (reference sequence). The CDR3 extends over 14 amino acids. Trimming took 5 bases from V and 4 from J, leaving 11 bases between them. This CDR3 reads CASSVTSPTGELFF. For the CDR3, the DNA is TGTGCCAGCAGCGTAACGTCTCCCACCGGGGAGCTGTTTTTT.

This clone is a singleton in its sample. This chain uses TRBV14 with TRBJ1-2, with 7 nucleotides matching TRBD1. Losses at the gene ends were 4 bases for V and 8 bases for J; bases not matched to a gene: 7. In germline, CDR1 is SGHDN, CDR2 FVKESK. This CDR3 is built from 13 residues. The CDR3 DNA reads TGTGCCAGCAGCCCATTTTCGACAGGGGGCTACACCTTC. As protein: CASSPFSTGGYTF.

This clone was observed once. This chain links TRBV5-1 with TRBJ2-3; possibly TRBD2 for D (6 bases). The CDR3 is 15 amino acids. Germline assignment: CDR1 SGHRS and CDR2 YFSETQ. V was trimmed by 4 bases and J by 0 bases, leaving 12 bases between them. CDR3 amino acids: CASSPEGTSTDTQYF. CDR3 nucleotides: TGCGCCAGCAGCCCGGAGGGAACTAGCACAGATACGCAGTATTTT.

The CDR3 here is CASSGNAQGPEQFF. The DNA of the CDR3 is TGTGCCAGCAGTGGAAATGCACAGGGTCCGGAGCAGTTCTTC. V and J are TRBV6-1 and TRBJ2-1; possible D gene TRBD1, 6 bases. The CDR3 spans 14 residues. The germline V gene encodes CDR1 MNHNS and CDR2 SASEGT. Trimming took 4 bases from V and 10 from J, leaving 17 bases between them.

The chain recombines TRBV28 with TRBJ2-7, with D maybe TRBD2 (5 bases). The germline V and J ends were trimmed by 1 base and 0 bases, with 10 bases remaining between them. The germline CDR1 and CDR2 sequences are MDHEN and SYDVKM. This CDR3 is 15 amino acids long. The CDR3 is CASSLYGKSSYEQYF. For the CDR3, the DNA is TGTGCCAGCAGTTTATACGGGAAAAGCTCCTACGAGCAGTACTTC.

The chain joins TRBV5-4 to TRBJ2-5, with 9 bases lining up with TRBD1. J was trimmed by 2 bases and V by 3 bases; bases with no gene match: 5. Germline lookup yields CDR1 SGHNT and CDR2 YYREEE (reference sequence). The CDR3 runs 15 residues. CDR3 sequence (DNA): TGTGCCAGCAGCTACCGGGACAGGGTGCAAGAGACCCAGTACTTC. Protein sequence: CASSYRDRVQETQYF.

The chain has TRBV7-9 and TRBJ2-2; TRBD1 matches 7 bases. From germline, CDR1 is SEHNR and CDR2 FQNEAQ (reference sequence). V was pared by 5 bases and J by 6 bases, with 9 bases of the junction left unmatched. The CDR3 spans 15 residues. The CDR3 bases are TGTGCCAGCAGCCCATTGACAGGGAAGGCCGGGGAGCTGTTTTTT. It is translated as CASSPLTGKAGELFF.

Comment on this clone: Other nucleotide sequences from this sample produce the same CDR3. The gene calls are TRBV6-1 and TRBJ2-2; weak D call: TRBD1 (6 bases). The CDR3 loop spans 14 amino acids. V was shortened by 4 bases and J by 2 bases, with 8 bases between the two germline ends. The germline CDR1 and CDR2 sequences are MNHNS and SASEGT. CDR3 loop: CASSAQGNTGELFF. Written as DNA, the CDR3 is TGTGCCAGCAGTGCACAGGGAAACACCGGGGAGCTGTTTTTT.

V gene TRBV6-5 combines with J gene TRBJ2-2; D is perhaps TRBD1 or TRBD2 (5 bases each). Between the trimmed V and J ends, which lost 5 bases and 6 bases, there was a span of 16 bases. CDR1 is MNHEY and CDR2 is SVGAGI in the germline V gene. This CDR3 spans 15 amino acids. CDR3 region: CASSKRTPLAGELFF. The CDR3 DNA reads TGTGCCAGCAGTAAGCGGACACCTCTCGCCGGGGAGCTGTTTTTT.

The V and J genes are TRBV6-1 and TRBJ2-1; the D gene is possibly TRBD2 (6 bases). Germline CDR1 and CDR2: MNHNS and SASEGT. The ends were cut back, 1 base at V and 3 bases at J, with 19 bases in the middle. CDR3 size: 18 residues. The CDR3 nucleotides read TGTGCCAGCAGTGAAGAAGGAGGGGCTACGGCTCTCTACAATGAGCAGTTCTTC. Its protein product is CASSEEGGATALYNEQFF.

This chain connects TRBV30 to TRBJ2-2; D is perhaps TRBD2 (6 bases). Between the trimmed V and J ends, which lost 2 bases and 0 bases, there was a span of 10 bases. From germline, CDR1 is GTSNPN and CDR2 SVGIG (reference sequence). The CDR3 runs 15 residues. In nucleotides, the CDR3 is TGTGCCTGGAGTTGGGGGAGGACGAACACCGGGGAGCTGTTTTTT. Protein: CAWSWGRTNTGELFF.